The rows below give T cell receptor beta chains drawn from one sample of a study of human T cells and chemical hapten exposure. TCRdb re-derived calls from the RACE reads in MiXCR, one entry per CDR3 protein. The data contain 350,000 or so distinct CDR3 sequences, around 6.9% of them singletons. The sequencing used whole blood, collected in connection with sensitization to the hapten diphenylcyclopropenone (DPC). The receptors shown here come from a woman under 30 with alopecia areata. Some clones in this sample may be carry-over from other donors' samples. Both conserved end residues are part of each CDR3. D genes are given only for firm matches. Part of the rows lack a size; the others show once, few, many or a class for expanded clones.

>few|TRBD2|TRBJ2-3|TRBV9
TGTGCCAGCAGCGCGGGACTAGCGGGGTATACGCAGTATTTT
CASSAGLAGYTQYF
>.|.|TRBJ1-1|TRBV7-8
TGTGCCAGCAGCTTATCCGGATCAGGGAAAGCTTTCTTT
CASSLSGSGKAFF
>few|TRBD1|TRBJ2-5|TRBV5-1
TGCGCCAGCAGCTTCCGGACAGGGCTCACAGAGACCCAGTACTTC
CASSFRTGLTETQYF
>few|.|TRBJ2-1|TRBV4-1
TGCGCCAGCAGCCAAGGGGAAGGGTACAATGAGCAGTTCTTC
CASSQGEGYNEQFF
>many|TRBD1|TRBJ2-1|TRBV7-2
TGTGCCAGCAGCTTAGCTATGACAGGGGAGGTAGTAGGGGGTAGGGATGAGCAGTTCTTC
CASSLAMTGEVVGGRDEQFF
>.|TRBD1|TRBJ1-4|TRBV7-2
TGTGCCAGCAGCCCACCAGGACAGGGAGGAAAACTGTTTTTT
CASSPPGQGGKLFF
>.|.|TRBJ2-7|TRBV6-5
TGTGCCAGCAGTTACTCAGGGTCCGATATTTACGAGCAGTACTTC
CASSYSGSDIYEQYF
>few|.|TRBJ2-6|TRBV7-9
TGTGCCAGCAGCTTACTCCCGGGCTCTGGGGCCAACGTCCTGACTTTC
CASSLLPGSGANVLTF
>few|TRBD1|TRBJ1-6|TRBV6-6
TGTGCCAGCAGTTACGAGGACAGGGGTTCACCCCTCCACTTT
CASSYEDRGSPLHF
>few|.|TRBJ2-7|TRBV7-2
TGTGCCAGCAGCTTGCCCCGGGTTGCGTCAGATATCTCCTACGAGCAGTACTTC
CASSLPRVASDISYEQYF
>few|TRBD1|TRBJ2-1|TRBV7-2
TGTGCCAGCAGCTTACTGGGACAGCCCCGCTCCTACAATGAGCAGTTCTTC
CASSLLGQPRSYNEQFF
>few|TRBD1|TRBJ2-2|TRBV6-5
TGTGCCAGCAGTTACGGTTTTCGACCGGACAGGGACACCGGGGAGCTGTTTTTT
CASSYGFRPDRDTGELFF
>.|.|TRBJ1-2|TRBV27
TGTGCCAGCAGTTTCAGGGCGGGGGCTGGCTACACCTTC
CASSFRAGAGYTF